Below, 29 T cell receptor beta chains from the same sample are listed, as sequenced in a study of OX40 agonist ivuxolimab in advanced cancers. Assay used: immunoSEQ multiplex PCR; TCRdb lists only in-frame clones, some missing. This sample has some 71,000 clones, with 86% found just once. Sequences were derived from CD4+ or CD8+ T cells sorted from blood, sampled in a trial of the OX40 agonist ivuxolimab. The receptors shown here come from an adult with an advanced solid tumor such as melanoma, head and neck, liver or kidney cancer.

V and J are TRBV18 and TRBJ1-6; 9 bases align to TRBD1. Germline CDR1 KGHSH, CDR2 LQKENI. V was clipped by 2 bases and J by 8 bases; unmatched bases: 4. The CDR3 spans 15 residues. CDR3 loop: CASSPSTGGDSPLHF. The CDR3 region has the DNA TGTGCCAGCTCACCATCGACAGGGGGAGATTCACCCCTCCACTTT.

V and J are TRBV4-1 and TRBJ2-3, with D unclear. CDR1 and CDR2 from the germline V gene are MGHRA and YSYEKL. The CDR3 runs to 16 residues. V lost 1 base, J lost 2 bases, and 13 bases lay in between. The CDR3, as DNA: TGCGCCAGCAGCCAAGGGGTTTCGCGGTTCACAGATACGCAGTATTTT. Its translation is CASSQGVSRFTDTQYF.

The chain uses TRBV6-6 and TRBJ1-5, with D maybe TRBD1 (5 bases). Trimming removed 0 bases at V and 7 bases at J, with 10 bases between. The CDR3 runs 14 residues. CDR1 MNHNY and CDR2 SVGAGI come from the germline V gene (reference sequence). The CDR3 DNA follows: TGTGCCAGCAGTTACTCTGCGGGGGACCAGCCCCAGCATTTT. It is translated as CASSYSAGDQPQHF.

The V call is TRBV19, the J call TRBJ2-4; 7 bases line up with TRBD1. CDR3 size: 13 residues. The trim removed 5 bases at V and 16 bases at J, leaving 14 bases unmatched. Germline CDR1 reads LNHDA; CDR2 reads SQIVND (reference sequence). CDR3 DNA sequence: TGTGCCAGTAGTTCAGGACAGGTCCAAAATCGATACTTC. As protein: CASSSGQVQNRYF.

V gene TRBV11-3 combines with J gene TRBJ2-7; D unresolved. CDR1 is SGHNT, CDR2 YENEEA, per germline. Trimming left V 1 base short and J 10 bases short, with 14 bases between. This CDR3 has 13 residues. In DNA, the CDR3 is TGTGCCAGCAGCTTAGGACATACTAAGGACCAGTACTTC. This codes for CASSLGHTKDQYF.

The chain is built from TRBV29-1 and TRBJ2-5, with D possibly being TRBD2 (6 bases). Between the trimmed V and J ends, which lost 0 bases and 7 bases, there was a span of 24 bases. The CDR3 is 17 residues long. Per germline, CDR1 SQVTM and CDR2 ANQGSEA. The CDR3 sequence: CSVEDGRSRGRRGTQYF. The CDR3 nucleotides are TGCAGCGTTGAAGATGGTCGGTCCCGTGGTCGGCGGGGGACCCAGTACTTC.

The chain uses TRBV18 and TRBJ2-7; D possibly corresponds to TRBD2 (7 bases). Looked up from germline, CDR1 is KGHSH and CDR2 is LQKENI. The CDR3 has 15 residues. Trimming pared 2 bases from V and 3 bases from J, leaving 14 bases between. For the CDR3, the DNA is TGTGCCAGCTCACCAGAAGGGGGGGGATTCTACGAGCAGTACTTC. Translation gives CASSPEGGGFYEQYF.

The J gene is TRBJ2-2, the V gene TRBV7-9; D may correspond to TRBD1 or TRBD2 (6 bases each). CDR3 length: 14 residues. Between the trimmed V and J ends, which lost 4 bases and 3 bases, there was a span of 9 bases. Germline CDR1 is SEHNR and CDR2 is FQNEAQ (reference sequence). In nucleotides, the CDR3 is TGTGCCAGCAGCTGGGGGGCGGACACCGGGGAGCTGTTTTTT. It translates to CASSWGADTGELFF.

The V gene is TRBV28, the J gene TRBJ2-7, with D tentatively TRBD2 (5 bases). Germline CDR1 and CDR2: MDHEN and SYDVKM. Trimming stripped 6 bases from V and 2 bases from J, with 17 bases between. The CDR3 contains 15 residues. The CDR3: CASRPWSSRTYEQYF. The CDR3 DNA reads TGTGCCAGCAGGCCATGGTCTAGCCGAACCTACGAGCAGTACTTC.

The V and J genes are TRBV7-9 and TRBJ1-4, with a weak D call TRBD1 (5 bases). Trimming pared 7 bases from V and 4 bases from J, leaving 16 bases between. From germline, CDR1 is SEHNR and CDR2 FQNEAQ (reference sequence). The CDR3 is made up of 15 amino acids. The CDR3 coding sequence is TGTGCCAGCACCCCTACTCCAGGGATTAATGAAAAACTGTTTTTT. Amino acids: CASTPTPGINEKLFF.

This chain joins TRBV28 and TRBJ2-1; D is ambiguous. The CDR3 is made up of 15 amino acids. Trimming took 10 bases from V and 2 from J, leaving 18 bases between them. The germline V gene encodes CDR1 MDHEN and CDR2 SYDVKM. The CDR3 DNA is TGTGCCACCCATCCCCGTGGAGAGGCCTACAATGAGCAGTTCTTC. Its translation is CATHPRGEAYNEQFF.

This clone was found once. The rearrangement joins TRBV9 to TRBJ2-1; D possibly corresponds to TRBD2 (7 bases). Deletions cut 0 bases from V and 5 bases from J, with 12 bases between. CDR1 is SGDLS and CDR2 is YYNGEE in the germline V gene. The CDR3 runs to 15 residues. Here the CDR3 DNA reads TGTGCCAGCAGCGTAGTCGGGGGGCCAAACAATGAGCAGTTCTTC. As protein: CASSVVGGPNNEQFF.

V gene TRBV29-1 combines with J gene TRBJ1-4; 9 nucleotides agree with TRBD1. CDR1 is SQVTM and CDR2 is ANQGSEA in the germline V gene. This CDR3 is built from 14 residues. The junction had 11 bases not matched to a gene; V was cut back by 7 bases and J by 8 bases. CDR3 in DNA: TGCAGCGCGAACCTGGGACAGGGTTACGAAAAACTGTTTTTT. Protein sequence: CSANLGQGYEKLFF.

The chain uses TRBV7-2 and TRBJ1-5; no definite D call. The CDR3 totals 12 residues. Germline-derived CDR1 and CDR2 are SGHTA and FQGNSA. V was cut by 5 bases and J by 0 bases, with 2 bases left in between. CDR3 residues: CASSRSNQPQHF. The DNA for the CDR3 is TGTGCCAGCAGCCGTAGCAATCAGCCCCAGCATTTT.

The CDR3 here is CASSLGSRTATNYGYTF. The CDR3 region has the DNA TGTGCCAGCAGCTTAGGAAGTCGGACGGCAACTAACTATGGCTACACCTTC. The gene calls are TRBV11-2 and TRBJ1-2; D gene ambiguous. V gave up 1 base and J gave up 0 bases, with 15 bases separating them. This CDR3 has 17 residues. The V gene's germline CDR1 is SGHAT and CDR2 FQNNGV.

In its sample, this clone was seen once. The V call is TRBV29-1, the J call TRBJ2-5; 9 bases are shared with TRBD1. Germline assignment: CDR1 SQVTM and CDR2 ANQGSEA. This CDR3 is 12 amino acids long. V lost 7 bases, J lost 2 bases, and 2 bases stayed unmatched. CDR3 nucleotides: TGCAGCGCCGGGACAGGGCAAGAGACCCAGTACTTC. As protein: CSAGTGQETQYF.

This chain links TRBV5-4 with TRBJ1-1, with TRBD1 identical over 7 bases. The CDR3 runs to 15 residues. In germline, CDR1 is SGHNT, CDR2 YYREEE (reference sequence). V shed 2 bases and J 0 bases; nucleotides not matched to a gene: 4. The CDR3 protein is CASSLPGQMNTEAFF. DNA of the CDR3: TGTGCCAGCAGCTTACCGGGACAGATGAACACTGAAGCTTTCTTT.

In DNA, the CDR3 is TGCGCCAGCAGCCAAGGAGGGTGGGGGGGGACCTACAATGAGCAGTTCTTC. It codes for CASSQGGWGGTYNEQFF. The chain carries TRBV4-1 and TRBJ2-1, with TRBD2 matching over 7 bases. Germline V gene data show CDR1 as MGHRA and CDR2 as YSYEKL. The CDR3 consists of 17 residues. V dropped 1 base and J dropped 2; count of bases not matched to a gene: 8.

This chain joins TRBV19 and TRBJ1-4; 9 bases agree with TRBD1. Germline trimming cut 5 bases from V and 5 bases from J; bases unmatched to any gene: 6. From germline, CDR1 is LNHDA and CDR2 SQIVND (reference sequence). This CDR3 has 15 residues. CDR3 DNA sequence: TGTGCCAGTAGTCTATTACAGGGGGCGAATGAAAAACTGTTTTTT. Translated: CASSLLQGANEKLFF.

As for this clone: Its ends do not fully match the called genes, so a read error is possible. The chain's CDR3 is CANSSGTGGMGNQPQHF. CDR3 sequence (DNA): TGTGCCAACAGTTCTGGGACAGGGGGAATGGGCAATCAGCCCCAGCATTTT. The chain is built from TRBV28 and TRBJ1-5; 11 bases are shared with TRBD1. Germline loops: CDR1 MDHEN, CDR2 SYDVKM. The CDR3 spans 17 residues.

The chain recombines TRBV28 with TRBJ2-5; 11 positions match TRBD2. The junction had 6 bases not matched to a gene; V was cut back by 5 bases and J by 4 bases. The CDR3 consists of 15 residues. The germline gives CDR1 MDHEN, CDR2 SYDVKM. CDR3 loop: CASSSSGGAGETQYF. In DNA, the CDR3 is TGTGCCAGCAGTAGTAGCGGGGGGGCCGGAGAGACCCAGTACTTC.

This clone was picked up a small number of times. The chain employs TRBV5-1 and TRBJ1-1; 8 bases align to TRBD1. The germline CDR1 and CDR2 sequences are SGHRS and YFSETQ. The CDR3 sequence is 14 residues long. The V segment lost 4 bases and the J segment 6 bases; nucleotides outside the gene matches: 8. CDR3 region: CASSKDRGRAEAFF. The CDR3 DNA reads TGCGCCAGCAGCAAAGACAGGGGCCGGGCTGAAGCTTTCTTT. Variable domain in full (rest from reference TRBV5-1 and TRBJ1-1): KAGVTQTPRYLIKTRGQQVTLSCSPISGHRSVSWYQQTPGQGLQFLFEYFSETQRNKGNFPGRFSGRQFSNSRSEMNVSTLELGDSALYLCASSKDRGRAEAFFGQGTRLTVV.

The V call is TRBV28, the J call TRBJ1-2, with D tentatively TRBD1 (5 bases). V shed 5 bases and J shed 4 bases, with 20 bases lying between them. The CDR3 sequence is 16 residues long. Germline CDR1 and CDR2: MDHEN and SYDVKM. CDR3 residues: CASSGSSRGVGYGYTF. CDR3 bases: TGTGCCAGCAGTGGCTCCTCTAGGGGTGTCGGCTATGGCTACACCTTC.

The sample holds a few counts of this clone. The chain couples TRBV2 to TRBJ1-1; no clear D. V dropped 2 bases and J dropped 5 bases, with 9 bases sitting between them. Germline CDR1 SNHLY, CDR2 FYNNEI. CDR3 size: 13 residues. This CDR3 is CASSEWWRTEAFF. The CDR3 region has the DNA TGTGCCAGCAGTGAATGGTGGAGGACTGAAGCTTTCTTT.

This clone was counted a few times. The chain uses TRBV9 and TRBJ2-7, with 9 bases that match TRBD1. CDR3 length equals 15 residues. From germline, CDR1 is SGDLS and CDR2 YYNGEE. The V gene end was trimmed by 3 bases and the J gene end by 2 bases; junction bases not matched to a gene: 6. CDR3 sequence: CASSAGQGLTYEQYF. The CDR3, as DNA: TGTGCCAGCAGCGCCGGACAGGGGTTAACCTACGAGCAGTACTTC. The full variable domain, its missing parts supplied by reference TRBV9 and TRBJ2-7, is DSGVTQTPKHLITATGQRVTLRCSPRSGDLSVYWYQQSLDQGLQFLIQYYNGEERAKGNILERFSAQQFPDLHSELNLSSLELGDSALYFCASSAGQGLTYEQYFGPGTRLTVT.

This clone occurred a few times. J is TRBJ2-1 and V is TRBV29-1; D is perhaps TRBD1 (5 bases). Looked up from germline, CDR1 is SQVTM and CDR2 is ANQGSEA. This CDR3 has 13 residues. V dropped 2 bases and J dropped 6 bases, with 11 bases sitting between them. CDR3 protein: CSVESQGGNEQFF. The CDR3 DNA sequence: TGCAGCGTTGAATCGCAGGGCGGCAATGAGCAGTTCTTC.

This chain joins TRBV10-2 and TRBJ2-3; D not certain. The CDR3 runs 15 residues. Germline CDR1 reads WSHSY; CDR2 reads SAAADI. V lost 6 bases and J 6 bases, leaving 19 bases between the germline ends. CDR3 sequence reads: CASRRQHDDSDTQYF. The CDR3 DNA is TGCGCCAGCAGAAGACAACATGATGATTCCGATACGCAGTATTTT.

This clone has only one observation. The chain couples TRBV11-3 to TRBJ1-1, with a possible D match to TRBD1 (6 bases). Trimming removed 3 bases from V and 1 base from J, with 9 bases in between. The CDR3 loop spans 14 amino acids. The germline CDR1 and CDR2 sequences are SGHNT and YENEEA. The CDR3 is CASSLGRGNTEAFF. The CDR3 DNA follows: TGTGCCAGCAGCTTGGGCAGGGGGAACACTGAAGCTTTCTTT.

The CDR3 is CASSFSSYEQYF. The CDR3 region has the DNA TGCGCCAGCAGCTTCAGCTCCTACGAGCAGTACTTC. The chain has TRBV5-1 and TRBJ2-7; no definite D call. CDR1 and CDR2 from the germline V gene are SGHRS and YFSETQ. The CDR3 spans 12 residues. Trimming cost V 2 bases and J 0 bases, with 3 bases left between them.